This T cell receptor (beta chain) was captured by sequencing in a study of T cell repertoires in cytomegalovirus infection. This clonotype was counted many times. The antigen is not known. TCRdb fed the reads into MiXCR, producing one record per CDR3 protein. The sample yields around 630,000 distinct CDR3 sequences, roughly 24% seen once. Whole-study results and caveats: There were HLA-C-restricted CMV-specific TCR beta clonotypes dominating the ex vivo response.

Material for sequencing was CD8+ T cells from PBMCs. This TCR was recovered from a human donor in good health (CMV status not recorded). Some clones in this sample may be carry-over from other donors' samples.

The CDR3 here is CASSYAGYEQYV. The CDR3 DNA follows: TGTGCCAGCAGTTACGCCGGCTACGAGCAGTACGTC. V and J are TRBV7-9 and TRBJ2-7, with D unresolved. The CDR3 loop spans 12 amino acids. The V end lost 6 bases, the J end lost 3 bases, and 9 bases lay between the germline ends. Germline V gene lookup returns CDR1 SEHNR and CDR2 FQNEAQ (reference sequence).